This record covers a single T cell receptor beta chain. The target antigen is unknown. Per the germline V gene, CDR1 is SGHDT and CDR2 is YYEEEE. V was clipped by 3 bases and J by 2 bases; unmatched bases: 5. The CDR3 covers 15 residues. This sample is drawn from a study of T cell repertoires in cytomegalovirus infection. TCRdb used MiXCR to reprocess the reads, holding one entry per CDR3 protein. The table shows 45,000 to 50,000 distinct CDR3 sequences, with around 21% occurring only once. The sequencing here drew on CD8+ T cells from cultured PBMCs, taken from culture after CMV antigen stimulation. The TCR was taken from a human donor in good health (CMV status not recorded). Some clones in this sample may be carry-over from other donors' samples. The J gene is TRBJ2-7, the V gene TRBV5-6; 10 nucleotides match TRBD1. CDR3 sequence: CASSSGTGDPYEQYF. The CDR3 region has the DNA TGTGCCAGCAGCTCCGGGACAGGGGATCCCTACGAGCAGTACTTC. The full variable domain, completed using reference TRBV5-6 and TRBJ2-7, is DAGVTQSPTHLIKTRGQQVTLRCSPKSGHDTVSWYQQALGQGPQFIFQYYEEEERQRGNFPDRFSGHQFPNYSSELNVNALLLGDSALYLCASSSGTGDPYEQYFGPGTRLTVT.